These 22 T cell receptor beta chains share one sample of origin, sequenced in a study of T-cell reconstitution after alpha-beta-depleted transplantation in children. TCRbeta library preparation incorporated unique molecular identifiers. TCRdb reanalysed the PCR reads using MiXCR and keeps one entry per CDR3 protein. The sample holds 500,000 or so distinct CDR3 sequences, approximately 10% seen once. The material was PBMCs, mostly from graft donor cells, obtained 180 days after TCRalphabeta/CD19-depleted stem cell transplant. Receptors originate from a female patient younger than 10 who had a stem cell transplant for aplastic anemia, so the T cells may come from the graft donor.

CDR3 in DNA: TGTGCCAGCAGCCCGCTCGGGGGCCACAATGAGCAGTTCTTC. It translates to CASSPLGGHNEQFF. This chain uses TRBV7-2 with TRBJ2-1; D tentatively fits TRBD1 or TRBD2 (6 bases each). Germline loops: CDR1 SGHTA, CDR2 FQGNSA. The CDR3 consists of 14 residues. Trimming left V 5 bases short and J 5 bases short, with 13 bases between. The full variable domain, completed using reference TRBV7-2 and TRBJ2-1, is GAGVSQSPSNKVTEKGKDVELRCDPISGHTALYWYRQSLGQGLEFLIYFQGNSAPDKSGLPSDRFSAERTGGSVSTLTIQRTQQEDSAVYLCASSPLGGHNEQFFGPGTRLTVL.

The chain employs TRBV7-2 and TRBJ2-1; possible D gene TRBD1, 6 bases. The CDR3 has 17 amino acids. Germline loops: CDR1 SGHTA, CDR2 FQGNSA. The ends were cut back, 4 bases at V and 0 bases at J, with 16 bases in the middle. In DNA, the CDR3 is TGTGCCAGCAGCTCTTTGGTGGACAGAAGCTCCTACAATGAGCAGTTCTTC. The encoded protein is CASSSLVDRSSYNEQFF.

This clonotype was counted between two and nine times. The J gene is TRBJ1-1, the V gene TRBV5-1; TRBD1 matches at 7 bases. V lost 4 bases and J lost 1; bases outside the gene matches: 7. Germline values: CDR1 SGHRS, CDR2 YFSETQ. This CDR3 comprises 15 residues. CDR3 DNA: TGCGCCAGCAGCACCTTACAGGGGAGGAACACTGAAGCTTTCTTT. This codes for CASSTLQGRNTEAFF. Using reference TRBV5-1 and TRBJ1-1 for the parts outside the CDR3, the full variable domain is KAGVTQTPRYLIKTRGQQVTLSCSPISGHRSVSWYQQTPGQGLQFLFEYFSETQRNKGNFPGRFSGRQFSNSRSEMNVSTLELGDSALYLCASSTLQGRNTEAFFGQGTRLTVV.

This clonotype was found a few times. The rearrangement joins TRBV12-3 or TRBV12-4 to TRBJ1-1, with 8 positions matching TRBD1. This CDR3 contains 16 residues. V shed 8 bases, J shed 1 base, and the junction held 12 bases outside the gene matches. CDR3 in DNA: TGTGCCAGCGGTTCCCCAAACAGGGGGGAGAACACTGAAGCTTTCTTT. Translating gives CASGSPNRGENTEAFF.

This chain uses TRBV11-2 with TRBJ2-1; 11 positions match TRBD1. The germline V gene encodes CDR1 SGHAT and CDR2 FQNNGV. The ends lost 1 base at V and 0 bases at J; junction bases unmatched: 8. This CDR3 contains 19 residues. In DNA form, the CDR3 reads TGTGCCAGCAGCTTAGTCGGACAGGGGGCGGTGGGCTCCTACAATGAGCAGTTCTTC. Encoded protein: CASSLVGQGAVGSYNEQFF.

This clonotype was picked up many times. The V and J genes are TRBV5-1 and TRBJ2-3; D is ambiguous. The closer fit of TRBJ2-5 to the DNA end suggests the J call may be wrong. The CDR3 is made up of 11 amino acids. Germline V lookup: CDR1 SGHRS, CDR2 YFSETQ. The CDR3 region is CASSLEGTQYF. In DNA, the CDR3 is TGCGCCAGCAGCTTGGAAGGGACCCAGTACTTC.

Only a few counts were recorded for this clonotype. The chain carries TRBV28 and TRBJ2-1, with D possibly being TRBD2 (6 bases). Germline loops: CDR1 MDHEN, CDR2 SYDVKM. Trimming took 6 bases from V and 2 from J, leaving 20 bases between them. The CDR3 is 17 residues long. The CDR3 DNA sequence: TGTGCCAGCAGCCACGGCCCCTTAGCGGTAACCTACAATGAGCAGTTCTTC. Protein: CASSHGPLAVTYNEQFF.

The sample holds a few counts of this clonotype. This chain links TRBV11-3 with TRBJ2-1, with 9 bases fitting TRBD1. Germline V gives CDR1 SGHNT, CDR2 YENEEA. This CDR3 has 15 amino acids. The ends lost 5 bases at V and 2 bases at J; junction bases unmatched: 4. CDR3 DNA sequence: TGTGCCAGCAGCGGGACAGGGAACCCCTACAATGAGCAGTTCTTC. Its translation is CASSGTGNPYNEQFF.

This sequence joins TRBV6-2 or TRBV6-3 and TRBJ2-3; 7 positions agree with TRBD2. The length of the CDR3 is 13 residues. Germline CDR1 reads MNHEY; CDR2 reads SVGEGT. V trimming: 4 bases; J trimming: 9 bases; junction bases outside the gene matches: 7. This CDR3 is CASSFPGLTTQYF. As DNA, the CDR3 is TGTGCCAGCAGTTTCCCGGGACTAACGACGCAGTATTTT.

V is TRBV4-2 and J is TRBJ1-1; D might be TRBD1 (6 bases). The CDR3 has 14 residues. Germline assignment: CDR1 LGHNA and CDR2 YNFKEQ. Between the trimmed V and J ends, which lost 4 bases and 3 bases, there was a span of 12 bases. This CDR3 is CASSPDSSHTEAFF. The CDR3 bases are TGTGCCAGCAGCCCGGACAGCTCCCACACTGAAGCTTTCTTT.

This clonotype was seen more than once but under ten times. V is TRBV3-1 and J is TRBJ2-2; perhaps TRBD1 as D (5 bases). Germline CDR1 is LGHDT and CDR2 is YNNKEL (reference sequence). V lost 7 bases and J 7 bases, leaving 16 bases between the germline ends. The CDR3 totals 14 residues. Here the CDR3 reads CASTQIQGHGELFF. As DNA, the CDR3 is TGTGCCAGCACCCAGATCCAGGGCCACGGGGAGCTGTTTTTT.

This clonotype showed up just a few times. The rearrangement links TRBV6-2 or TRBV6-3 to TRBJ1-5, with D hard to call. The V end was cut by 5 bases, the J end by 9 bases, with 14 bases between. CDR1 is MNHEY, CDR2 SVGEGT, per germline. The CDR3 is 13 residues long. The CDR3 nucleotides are TGTGCCAGCAGTCGACCCGAAAGGATGCCCCAGCATTTT. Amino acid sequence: CASSRPERMPQHF.

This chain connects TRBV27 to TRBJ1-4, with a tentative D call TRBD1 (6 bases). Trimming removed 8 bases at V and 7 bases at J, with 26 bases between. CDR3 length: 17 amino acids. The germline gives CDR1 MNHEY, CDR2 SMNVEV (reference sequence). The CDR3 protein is CASFTTPGGRGGEKLFF. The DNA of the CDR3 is TGTGCCAGCTTTACGACTCCCGGTGGCAGAGGGGGTGAAAAACTGTTTTTT.

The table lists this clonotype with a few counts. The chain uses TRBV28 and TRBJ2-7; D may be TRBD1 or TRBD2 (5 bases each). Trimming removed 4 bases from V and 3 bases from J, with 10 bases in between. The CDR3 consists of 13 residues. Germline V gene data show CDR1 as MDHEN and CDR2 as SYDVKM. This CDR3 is CASSYGTSYEQYF. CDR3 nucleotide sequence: TGTGCCAGCAGTTACGGGACGAGCTACGAGCAGTACTTC.

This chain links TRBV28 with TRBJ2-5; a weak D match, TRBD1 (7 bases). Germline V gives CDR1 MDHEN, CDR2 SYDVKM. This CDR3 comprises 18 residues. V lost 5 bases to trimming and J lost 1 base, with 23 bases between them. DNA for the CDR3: TGTGCCAGCAGTCCGCTTTTGTTGACAGGGAGGTTCCAAGAGACCCAGTACTTC. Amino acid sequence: CASSPLLLTGRFQETQYF.

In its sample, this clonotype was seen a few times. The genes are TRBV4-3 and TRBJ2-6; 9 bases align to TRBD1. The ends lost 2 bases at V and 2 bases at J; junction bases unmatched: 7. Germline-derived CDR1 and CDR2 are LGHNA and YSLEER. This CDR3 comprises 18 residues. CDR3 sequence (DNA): TGCGCCAGCAGCCAATGGGGACAGGGCGAGGCTGGGGCCAACGTCCTGACTTTC. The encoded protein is CASSQWGQGEAGANVLTF.

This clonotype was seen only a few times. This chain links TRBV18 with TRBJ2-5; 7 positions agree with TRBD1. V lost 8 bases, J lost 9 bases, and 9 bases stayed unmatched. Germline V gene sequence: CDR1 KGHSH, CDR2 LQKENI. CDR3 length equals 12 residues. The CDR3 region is CASATGVSAQYF. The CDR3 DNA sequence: TGTGCCAGCGCAACAGGGGTTTCGGCCCAGTACTTC.

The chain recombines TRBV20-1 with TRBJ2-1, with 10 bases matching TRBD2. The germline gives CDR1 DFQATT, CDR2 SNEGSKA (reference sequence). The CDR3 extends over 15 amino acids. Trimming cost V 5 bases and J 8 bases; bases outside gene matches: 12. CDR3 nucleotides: TGCAGTGCTGATCAGCGGGAGGGCCCTTACGATGAGCAGTTCTTC. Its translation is CSADQREGPYDEQFF.

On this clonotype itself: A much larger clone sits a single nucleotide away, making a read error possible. The chain's CDR3 is CASSPQTSGSYSEQFF. CDR3 in DNA: TGCGCCAGCAGCCCACAGACTAGCGGGTCCTACAGTGAGCAGTTCTTC. This rearrangement joins TRBV5-1 to TRBJ2-1; 10 bases match TRBD2. The CDR3 spans 16 residues. Per germline, CDR1 SGHRS and CDR2 YFSETQ.

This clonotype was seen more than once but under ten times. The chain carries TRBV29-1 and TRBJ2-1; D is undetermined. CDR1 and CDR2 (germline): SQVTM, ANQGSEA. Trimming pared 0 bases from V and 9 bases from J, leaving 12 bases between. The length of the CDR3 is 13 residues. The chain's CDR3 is CSVEDHPRGEQFF. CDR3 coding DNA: TGCAGCGTTGAAGACCATCCCCGCGGTGAGCAGTTCTTC.

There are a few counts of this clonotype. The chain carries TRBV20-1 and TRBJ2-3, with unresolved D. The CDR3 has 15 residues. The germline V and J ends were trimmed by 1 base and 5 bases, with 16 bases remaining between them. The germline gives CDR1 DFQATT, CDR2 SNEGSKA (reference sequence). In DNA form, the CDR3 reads TGCAGTGCTAGAGTTAGGCGTAACCTTGGAGATACGCAGTATTTT. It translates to CSARVRRNLGDTQYF.

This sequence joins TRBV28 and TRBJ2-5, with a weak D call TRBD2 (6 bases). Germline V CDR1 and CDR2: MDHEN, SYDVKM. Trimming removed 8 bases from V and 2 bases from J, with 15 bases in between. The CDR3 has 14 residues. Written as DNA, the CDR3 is TGTGCCAGCGATACTAGCTACGGTCAAGAGACCCAGTACTTC. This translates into CASDTSYGQETQYF.